Listed here is a single T cell receptor beta chain. Its antigen is still unknown. For every CD8+ T cell subset, approximately 330,000 cells were flow-sorted straight into RLT lysis buffer, and each subset was sorted in triplicate. To keep memory contaminants out, a stringent definition of naive CD8+ T cells was applied: CD45RO-CCR7+CD27+CD95-. Peripheral blood mononuclear cells were isolated from buffy coats using standard density gradient centrifugation. Naive CXCR3-negative and CXCR3-positive CD8+ T cells were flow-sorted using a FACSAria III. Total RNA was extracted from sorted cells using an RNeasy Mini Kit. The source of the sample is a study of CXCR3-negative and CXCR3-positive naive CD8 T cells (dated by TCRdb to the late 2010s). General notes on the study: In total, some 130 million TRB reads were obtained, corresponding to roughly 1.5 +/- 0.3 million reads per library. Data from some twelve donors, pooled across two independent experiments, went into the diversity and physicochemical repertoire analyses. Naive subsets from 5 or 6 donors and memory cells from 3 donors were included in the TRBV-TRBJ cluster analysis. General findings and caveats noted by the study authors: Comparably high repertoire diversity was found in both naive subsets, whereas much lower repertoire diversity was found in memory CD8+ T cells. Freshly isolated PBMCs were used for most assays because CXCR3 expression partially decreased after cryopreservation. Because surface CD5, which is linked to self-reactivity in mice, was comparable between the naive subsets, TCR interaction strength was also inferred from the physicochemical properties of TRB CDR3s. Within the same donor, TRBV-TRBJ usage looked similar between naive CXCR3-negative and CXCR3-positive cells, but memory cells had distinct patterns. Compared with CXCR3-negative naive cells, CXCR3-positive naive cells had TRB CDR3s with higher hydrophobicity (lower Kidera factor 4), lower energy, and higher strength and volume indices.

The CDR3 contains 14 residues, cysteine and phenylalanine counted. DNA is not on record. The germline V gene specifies SNHLY as CDR1 and FYNNEI as CDR2. Sequencer: NextSeq 550. The Human TCR Profiling Kit (MiLaboratory) was used to make UMI-labeled 5' RACE TRB cDNA libraries. cDNA synthesis used the entire amount of extracted RNA, and PCR amplification then used the entire amount of cDNA produced. Libraries were prepared in parallel with an identical number of PCR cycles. The paper's processing steps were these. MIGEC and MiXCR extracted about 53,000 +/- 10,000 unique UMI-labeled TRB cDNA molecules per library, requiring at least two reads per UMI. On average, each library contained about 40,000 +/- 10,000 functional in-frame TRB CDR3 nucleotide clonotypes without stop codons. After downsampling to 5000 UMI-labeled TRB molecules per sample, diversity metrics such as normalized Shannon-Wiener and Chao1 were calculated in VDJtools. VDJtools was used to calculate clonotype-size-weighted physicochemical properties of the central five CDR3 residues, namely interaction energy, strength, volume and Kidera factor 4. The reads were reprocessed in TCRdb, with one entry per CDR3 protein sequence and no accompanying DNA. These V and J calls rely on TCRdb rather than the paper's analysis. This sample's listing comprises 130,000 to 150,000 distinct CDR3 sequences. Clones ranked in the top ten supply 0.25% to 0.3% of the sample.

Rearrangement joined TRBV2 to TRBJ2-7; no DNA is available, so the TRBD1 call from TCRdb remains unchecked. The sequenced sample consisted of naive CXCR3+ CD8+ T cells from blood. The cell subset or site tag for this specimen amounts to: CD45RO-CCR7+CD27+CD95- naive CD8+ T cells expressing CXCR3 (TNR3+). The clonotype comes from a human donor in good health. Some clones in this sample may be carry-over from other donors' samples. The CDR3 in this case is CASSEGDRTYEQYF.